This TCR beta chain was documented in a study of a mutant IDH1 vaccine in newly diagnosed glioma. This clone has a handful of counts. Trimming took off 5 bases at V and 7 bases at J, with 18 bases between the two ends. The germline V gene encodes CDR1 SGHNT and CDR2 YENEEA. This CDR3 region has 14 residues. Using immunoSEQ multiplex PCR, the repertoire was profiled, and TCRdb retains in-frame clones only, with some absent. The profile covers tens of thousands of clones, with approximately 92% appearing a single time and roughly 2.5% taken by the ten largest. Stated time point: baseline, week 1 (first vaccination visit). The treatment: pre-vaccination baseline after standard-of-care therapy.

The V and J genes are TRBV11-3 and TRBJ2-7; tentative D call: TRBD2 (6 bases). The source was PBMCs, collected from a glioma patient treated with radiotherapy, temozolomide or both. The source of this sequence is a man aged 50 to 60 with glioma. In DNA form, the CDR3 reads TGTGCCAGCAGCCGCGGGGAAGGTTTGGAGGAGCAGTACTTC. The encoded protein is CASSRGEGLEEQYF.